The 12 T cell receptor beta chains below come from one sample, sequenced in a study of response to subunit inactivated influenza vaccine. One entry per CDR3 protein results from TCRdb running MiXCR on the RT-PCR reads. The sample has 450,000 to 600,000 distinct CDR3 sequences, approximately 7.7% seen once. This sample comprised PBMCs from blood, obtained around 2 years after vaccination. The receptors here all came from a man between 50 and 69 years old who received an inactivated influenza vaccine.

The chain is built from TRBV24-1 and TRBJ2-1, with TRBD2 identical over 13 bases. The CDR3 length is 19 residues. V dropped 3 bases and J dropped 5; count of bases not matched to a gene: 12. Germline lookup yields CDR1 KGHDR and CDR2 SFDVKD. CDR3 protein: CATSDLPGLAGSIDNEQFF. DNA of the CDR3: TGTGCCACCAGTGATCTCCCGGGACTAGCGGGATCGATCGACAATGAGCAGTTCTTC.

In this sample, this clonotype turned up a few times. The chain employs TRBV28 and TRBJ1-1; 9 positions match TRBD1. Germline values: CDR1 MDHEN, CDR2 SYDVKM. The CDR3 consists of 16 residues. V dropped 1 base and J dropped 4; count of bases not matched to a gene: 7. The CDR3: CASSLLPGQGRTEAFF. CDR3 DNA: TGTGCCAGCAGTTTATTACCGGGACAGGGACGCACTGAAGCTTTCTTT.

V is TRBV28 and J is TRBJ1-5; D remains unclear. V was cut by 3 bases and J by 0 bases, with 12 bases left in between. Germline V CDR1 and CDR2: MDHEN, SYDVKM. The CDR3 consists of 16 residues. CDR3 sequence: CASSFYGKGSNQPQHF. In DNA form, the CDR3 reads TGTGCCAGCAGTTTTTATGGGAAGGGTAGCAATCAGCCCCAGCATTTT.

This clonotype has at least ten counts. The chain links TRBV20-1 to TRBJ2-1; 8 bases line up with TRBD1. There are 13 residues in the CDR3. V shed 3 bases, J shed 9 bases, and the junction held 7 bases outside the gene matches. Germline-derived CDR1 and CDR2 are DFQATT and SNEGSKA (reference sequence). The CDR3 protein is CSASETGEGEQFF. DNA for the CDR3: TGCAGTGCTAGTGAGACAGGGGAAGGTGAGCAGTTCTTC.

This clonotype was counted only a few times. The chain carries TRBV6-5 and TRBJ2-1, with 8 bases fitting TRBD2. CDR3 length: 16 residues. Trimming removed 2 bases from V and 1 base from J; junction bases left unmatched: 4. Looked up from germline, CDR1 is MNHEY and CDR2 is SVGAGI. The CDR3: CASSYRGGRSYNEQFF. In DNA, the CDR3 is TGTGCCAGCAGTTACCGGGGGGGGAGGTCCTACAATGAGCAGTTCTTC.

This chain joins TRBV5-5 and TRBJ1-6; no definite D call. Per germline, CDR1 SGHKS and CDR2 YYEKEE (reference sequence). This CDR3 is built from 15 residues. V was pared by 1 base and J by 1 base, with 6 bases between. CDR3 DNA: TGTGCCAGCAGCTTGCTAGGGTCCTATAATTCACCCCTCCACTTT. As protein: CASSLLGSYNSPLHF.

This clonotype was seen only a few times. The CDR3 sequence: CSATGIGEVQFF. CDR3 in DNA: TGCAGTGCTACAGGCATCGGGGAGGTTCAGTTCTTC. V usage is TRBV20-1 and J usage is TRBJ2-1; D possibly corresponds to TRBD2 (6 bases). This CDR3 contains 12 residues. The germline gives CDR1 DFQATT, CDR2 SNEGSKA (reference sequence). V dropped 4 bases and J dropped 13 bases, with 17 bases sitting between them.

The rearrangement links TRBV7-2 to TRBJ2-4; D might be TRBD2 (5 bases). From germline, CDR1 is SGHTA and CDR2 FQGNSA. V was clipped by 5 bases and J by 3 bases, with 17 bases between them. This CDR3 region has 16 residues. The DNA of the CDR3 is TGTGCCAGCAGCAAAGACGGAGTGCGGGTCAAAAACATTCAGTACTTC. It specifies CASSKDGVRVKNIQYF. Full variable domain (missing parts from reference TRBV7-2 and TRBJ2-4): GAGVSQSPSNKVTEKGKDVELRCDPISGHTALYWYRQSLGQGLEFLIYFQGNSAPDKSGLPSDRFSAERTGGSVSTLTIQRTQQEDSAVYLCASSKDGVRVKNIQYFGAGTRLSVL.

This clonotype has just a few counts. The J gene is TRBJ2-3, the V gene TRBV5-1, with a possible D match to TRBD2 (6 bases). Germline CDR1 is SGHRS and CDR2 is YFSETQ. The CDR3 totals 14 residues. V lost 0 bases to trimming and J lost 7 bases, with 12 bases between them. As DNA, the CDR3 is TGCGCCAGCAGCTTGGGGGACTTCCAAAATACGCAGTATTTT. Encoded protein: CASSLGDFQNTQYF. Variable domain in full (rest from reference TRBV5-1 and TRBJ2-3): KAGVTQTPRYLIKTRGQQVTLSCSPISGHRSVSWYQQTPGQGLQFLFEYFSETQRNKGNFPGRFSGRQFSNSRSEMNVSTLELGDSALYLCASSLGDFQNTQYFGPGTRLTVL.

This clonotype has more than one count but fewer than ten. This chain joins TRBV20-1 and TRBJ2-2; 9 bases are a match to TRBD1. CDR3 length: 15 amino acids. Germline trimming cut 3 bases from V and 4 bases from J; bases unmatched to any gene: 6. Germline V gene sequence: CDR1 DFQATT, CDR2 SNEGSKA (reference sequence). The CDR3 region has the DNA TGCAGTGCTAGGGGGACAGGGAGCTTCACCGGGGAGCTGTTTTTT. Translation: CSARGTGSFTGELFF.

This clonotype was recorded a few times. This rearrangement joins TRBV5-1 to TRBJ2-4; D remains unclear. V lost 0 bases and J 0 bases, leaving 13 bases between the germline ends. Germline CDR1 and CDR2: SGHRS and YFSETQ. CDR3 length equals 17 residues. The DNA of the CDR3 is TGCGCCAGCAGCTTGGAGGTGTCGGTAGGAGCCAAAAACATTCAGTACTTC. Translation gives CASSLEVSVGAKNIQYF.

The sample holds many counts of this clonotype. The V call is TRBV27, the J call TRBJ1-6; the D gene is possibly TRBD1 (5 bases). Trimming left V 4 bases short and J 3 bases short, with 16 bases between. Germline V gene data show CDR1 as MNHEY and CDR2 as SMNVEV (reference sequence). The CDR3 totals 17 residues. Here the CDR3 reads CASSSRPSTVYNSPLHF. The CDR3 DNA reads as TGTGCCAGCAGTTCCAGGCCCTCGACAGTCTATAATTCACCCCTCCACTTT.